This T cell receptor (beta chain) was captured by sequencing in a study of glioma-infiltrating T cells. V lost 11 bases to trimming and J lost 4 bases, with 9 bases between them. This CDR3 spans 11 amino acids. The germline gives CDR1 MNHNS, CDR2 SASEGT. There are a few counts of this clonotype. Its antigen remains unknown. Study-level points and caveats: Above-expected tissue-blood divergence occurred in all gliomas, most in low-grade ones.

Using RNA template, CDR3s of TCR alpha and beta were amplified with iRepertoire arm-PCR. Tissue mRNA or PBMC total RNA, about 90-450 ng, went into one-step reverse transcription and amplification. TCRdb ran MiXCR on the multiplex PCR reads and lists one entry per CDR3 protein. The table lists about 130,000 distinct CDR3 sequences, approximately 24% of them singletons, with under 35% in the top ten. This sequence joins TRBV6-1 and TRBJ2-1; tentative D call: TRBD2 (5 bases). The source of this sequence is a human donor with low-grade glioma or glioblastoma, undergoing nonglioma brain surgery, or in good health (not recorded which). Sequenced sample: glioma tissue, nonneoplastic brain tissue, or PBMCs (not recorded which). The chain's CDR3 is CAGGFYNEQFF. CDR3 bases: TGTGCCGGAGGTTTTTACAATGAGCAGTTCTTC.